This TCR beta chain was recovered during a study of cytomegalovirus exposure and HLA in healthy donors. Study outcomes and limitations: The study put some 150 TCR beta chains on its list as cytomegalovirus-associated.

A word on this clone: Antigen: not known.

V lost 3 bases, J lost 7 bases, and 9 bases lay in between. This CDR3 has 12 residues. Germline V gene sequence: CDR1 PRHDT, CDR2 FYEKMQ (reference sequence). Method: immunoSEQ multiplex PCR; TCRdb's copy keeps in-frame clones and lacks some. This table has about 110,000 clones, approximately 94% appearing once. An approximately 120-subject validation cohort, separate from the approximately 720-subject first cohort, supplied the donors. The sequence was obtained from a woman under 30 in good health and CMV-seronegative. The chain is built from TRBV13 and TRBJ1-1; D may be TRBD1 (5 bases). Sequencing input: PBMCs. In nucleotides, the CDR3 is TGTGCCAGCAGCTTGGTAAGGGGTGAAGCTTTCTTT. Its translation: CASSLVRGEAFF.